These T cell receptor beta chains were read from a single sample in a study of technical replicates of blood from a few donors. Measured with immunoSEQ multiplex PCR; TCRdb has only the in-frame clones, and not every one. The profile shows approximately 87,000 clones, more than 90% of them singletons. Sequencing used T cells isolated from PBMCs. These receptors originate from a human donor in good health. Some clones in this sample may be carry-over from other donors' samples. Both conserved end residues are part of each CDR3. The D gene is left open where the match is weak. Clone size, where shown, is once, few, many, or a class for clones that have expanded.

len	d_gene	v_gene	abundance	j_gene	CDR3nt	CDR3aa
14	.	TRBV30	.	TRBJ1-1	TGTGCCTGGAGTGGGGACGGGACTCACGCTGAAGCTTTCTTT	CAWSGDGTHAEAFF
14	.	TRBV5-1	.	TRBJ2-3	TGCGCCAGCAGACAAGGGGAACGCACAGATACGCAGTATTTT	CASRQGERTDTQYF
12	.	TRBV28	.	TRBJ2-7	TGTGCCAGCAGTTGGACTCAGTACGAGCAGTACTTC	CASSWTQYEQYF
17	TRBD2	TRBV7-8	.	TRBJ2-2	TGTGCCAGCAGCCACCGACTAGCGGGAAAGAACACCGGGGAGCTGTTTTTT	CASSHRLAGKNTGELFF
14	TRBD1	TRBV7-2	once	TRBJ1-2	TGTGCCAGCAGCTTCGACGGGACAGGGTATGGCTACACCTTC	CASSFDGTGYGYTF
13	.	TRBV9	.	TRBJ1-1	TGTGCCAGCAGCGCAGGTCCGGGGACTGAAGCTTTCTTT	CASSAGPGTEAFF
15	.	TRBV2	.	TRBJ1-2	TGTGCCATCCCCCCGGGGGGCTCCGGAGGGAATGGCTACACCTTC	CAIPPGGSGGNGYTF
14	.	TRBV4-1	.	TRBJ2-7	TGCGCCAGCAGTCGGGACACGAGCTCCTACGAGCAGTACTTC	CASSRDTSSYEQYF
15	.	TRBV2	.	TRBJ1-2	TGTGCCAGCAGTGAACCGAAAACTCCGGGAGAAGGCTACACCTTC	CASSEPKTPGEGYTF
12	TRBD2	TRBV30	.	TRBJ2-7	TGTGCCTGGAGTCTAGCGGGCTACGAGCAGTACTTC	CAWSLAGYEQYF
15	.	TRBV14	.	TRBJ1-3	TGTGCCAGCAGCCAAGGACTGCACTCTGGAAACACCATATATTTT	CASSQGLHSGNTIYF
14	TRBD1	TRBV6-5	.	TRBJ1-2	TGTGCCAGCAGCCCGCCACAGGGGGCCGGGGGCTACACCTTC	CASSPPQGAGGYTF
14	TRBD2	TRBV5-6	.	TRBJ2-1	TGTGCCTCTAGGCTAGCGGGTAGATACAATGAGCAGTTCTTC	CASRLAGRYNEQFF
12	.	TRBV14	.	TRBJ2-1	TGTGCCAGCAGCCGCAGTTACAATGAGCAGTTCTTC	CASSRSYNEQFF
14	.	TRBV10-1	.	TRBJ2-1	TGCGCCAGCAGTGGAGTCGGGAGATACAATGAGCAGTTCTTC	CASSGVGRYNEQFF
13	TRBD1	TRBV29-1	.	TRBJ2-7	TGCAGCGGGATAACAGGGGGTACCTACGAGCAGTACTTC	CSGITGGTYEQYF
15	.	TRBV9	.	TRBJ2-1	TGTGCCAGCAGCGTAGGGGGGCGGGAGAGGAATGAGCAGTTCTTC	CASSVGGRERNEQFF
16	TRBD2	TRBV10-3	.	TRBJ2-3	TGTGCCATCAGTGAGTCTACTAGCGGGCCCACAGATACGCAGTATTTT	CAISESTSGPTDTQYF